This T cell receptor beta chain was identified in a study of cytomegalovirus exposure and HLA in healthy donors. Turning to the study itself: Caucasian-associated ancestry cluster membership applied to less than 85% of around 400 genotyped donors. General study findings and limits: In an earlier analysis, about 87% or about 30%: the productive usage of most TCR beta V segments.

A note on this clone: Its antigen remains unidentified.

Primers for the PCR totalled 60 Vbeta and 13 Jbeta. Here immunoSEQ multiplex PCR was the method, and the copy in TCRdb shows in-frame clones only, minus some. The sample contains fewer than 200,000 clones, about 81% of which appear only once. This CDR3 contains 15 residues. The germline V gene has CDR1 SNHLY and CDR2 FYNNEI. V was clipped by 6 bases and J by 2 bases; unmatched bases: 4. This receptor was identified in a girl aged 2-10 years in good health and CMV-seropositive. This chain links TRBV2 with TRBJ1-2, with TRBD1 identical over 12 bases. Sequenced: PBMCs. The CDR3 DNA is TGTGCCAGCAGACCGGGACAGGGGGCGAACTATGGCTACACCTTC. Its protein product is CASRPGQGANYGYTF.